This TCR beta chain was profiled in a study of T cell responses to AZD1222 COVID-19 vaccine. Study-wide context: Second-dose recipients at about 4 or about 12 weeks were treated as one pooled group.

On this clone itself: What it binds is unknown.

This CDR3 is built from 12 residues. V dropped 11 bases and J dropped 3; count of bases not matched to a gene: 3. Germline loops: CDR1 LGHDT, CDR2 YNNKEL (reference sequence). Here immunoSEQ multiplex PCR was the method, and the copy in TCRdb shows in-frame clones only, minus some. The data contain 140,000 to 150,000 clones, more than 90% of them singletons. Overall study findings and caveats: Just six people given AZD1222 tested seropositive at baseline. The sample set comprised mostly white British donors with more females, and clonal diversity was possibly underestimated.

The sample in question was peripheral blood, obtained on day 0 of AZD1222 vaccination. The chain combines TRBV3-1 (or the pseudogene TRBV3-2) with TRBJ2-2, with TRBD2 matching over 7 bases. The receptor was isolated from an adult in good health. CDR3 DNA: TGTGCCGCTAGCGGAGACACCGGGGAGCTGTTTTTT. It is translated as CAASGDTGELFF.